This TCR beta chain was observed in a study of T cells in Graves' hyperthyroidism and ophthalmopathy. Amplification targeted TCR beta CDR3 regions from RNA transcripts. The HTBI primer set served for first-round RT-PCR of the TCR CDR3. Via MiXCR, TCRdb re-called the multiplex PCR reads, giving one row per CDR3 protein. The sample shows 300,000 to 450,000 distinct CDR3 sequences, 14% of them seen only once. The germline V and J ends were trimmed by 6 bases and 4 bases, with 7 bases remaining between them. Germline lookup yields CDR1 MNHNS and CDR2 SASEGT. The CDR3 contains 12 residues. The specimen was blood. The chain has TRBV6-1 and TRBJ1-5; D unresolved. The receptor was isolated from a woman aged 25 to 39 with Graves' ophthalmopathy. In DNA, the CDR3 is TGTGCCAGCAGCCAGATGAATCAGCCCCAGCATTTT. Its protein is CASSQMNQPQHF.